This TCR beta chain came from a study of blood T cell repertoires in COVID-19. The CDR3 is 14 amino acids. Germline V gives CDR1 SGHRS, CDR2 YFSETQ. Trimming took 6 bases from V and 3 from J, leaving 16 bases between them. Method: immunoSEQ multiplex PCR; TCRdb's copy keeps in-frame clones and lacks some. The top ten hold around 3.1% of the sample, which has under 150,000 clones, roughly 80% seen once. The genes are TRBV5-1 and TRBJ2-7; tentative D call: TRBD2 (5 bases). Sequenced sample: peripheral blood. The source of this sequence is a woman in her thirties or forties with active or convalescent COVID-19. The CDR3 reads CASTSRDGLYEQYF. In DNA, the CDR3 is TGCGCCAGCACTAGTCGCGACGGACTCTACGAGCAGTACTTC.